This TCR beta chain was obtained from a study of blood T cell repertoires in COVID-19. About the study: Samples representing acute and convalescent COVID-19 were sourced from the United States, Italy and Spain. From T cells, B-cell-depleted T cells, or PBMCs came the material, which was cDNA or gDNA.

The J segment lost 7 bases and the V segment lost 1 base, leaving 8 bases of the junction unmatched. This CDR3 has 16 residues. Germline CDR1 and CDR2: LGHNA and YNFKEQ. This table comes from immunoSEQ multiplex PCR, and its TCRdb copy is limited to in-frame clones, with some not included. The sample yields some 200,000 clones, 70% to 90% seen once. Sequenced: peripheral blood. This receptor was obtained from a middle-aged man with active or convalescent COVID-19. The genes are TRBV4-2 and TRBJ2-1; 9 nucleotides agree with TRBD2. The DNA of the CDR3 is TGTGCCAGCAGCCAAGTGGGCGGGGGGGCCCGGAATGAGCAGTTCTTC. This encodes CASSQVGGGARNEQFF.